This T cell receptor (beta chain) was sequenced during a study of shared clonotypes between healthy human individuals. Study-level information: Each donor's CD4 naive and CD4 memory cells filled three plates apiece, CD8 naive two, and CD8 memory one.

Trimming pared 0 bases from V and 6 bases from J, leaving 12 bases between. The CDR3 covers 16 residues. Germline loops: CDR1 MNHEY, CDR2 SMNVEV (reference sequence). To note about this clone: Its cognate antigen is unknown.

Naive CD8 cells lacked CD45RO and underwent positive selection for CCR7, leaving out terminally differentiated effector memory CD45RA+ cells. It was at deep level that the assay was run. Measured with immunoSEQ multiplex PCR; TCRdb has only the in-frame clones, and not every one. The sample lists hundreds of thousands of clones; 90% to 97% were seen once. Study-wide results and caveats: All-four-donor shared clonotypes had higher generation probabilities than non-shared clonotypes did. Owing to a small donor count, the genetic and exposure-history diversity represented was limited.

The sequenced material came from naive CD8+ T cells sorted from blood. This TCR was sampled from a woman aged 25 to 39 in good health. The rearrangement joins TRBV27 to TRBJ2-6; the D gene is possibly TRBD1 (6 bases). The CDR3 sequence is CASSLSGQGKANVLTF. The CDR3 DNA is TGTGCCAGCAGTTTATCAGGGCAGGGGAAGGCCAACGTCCTGACTTTC.